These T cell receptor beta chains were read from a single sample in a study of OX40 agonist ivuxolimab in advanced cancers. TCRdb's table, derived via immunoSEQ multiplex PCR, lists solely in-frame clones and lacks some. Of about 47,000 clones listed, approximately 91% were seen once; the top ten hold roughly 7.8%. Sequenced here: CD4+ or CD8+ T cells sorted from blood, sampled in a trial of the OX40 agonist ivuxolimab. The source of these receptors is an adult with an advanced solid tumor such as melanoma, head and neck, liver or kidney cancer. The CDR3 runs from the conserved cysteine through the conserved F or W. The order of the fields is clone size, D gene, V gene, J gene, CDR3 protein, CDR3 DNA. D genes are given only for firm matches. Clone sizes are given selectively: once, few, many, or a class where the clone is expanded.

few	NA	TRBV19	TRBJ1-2	CATALRSHGYTF	TGTGCCACCGCTCTCAGGTCCCACGGGTACACCTTC
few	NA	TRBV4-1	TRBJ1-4	CASSQGTVATNEKLFF	TGCGCCAGCAGCCAAGGCACAGTTGCAACTAATGAAAAACTGTTTTTT
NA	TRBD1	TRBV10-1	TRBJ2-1	CASSDPNRGRNEQFF	TGCGCCAGCAGTGACCCCAACAGGGGCCGCAATGAGCAGTTCTTC
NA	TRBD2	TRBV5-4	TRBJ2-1	CASSQGLADYNEQFF	TGTGCCAGCAGCCAAGGACTAGCGGACTACAATGAGCAGTTCTTC
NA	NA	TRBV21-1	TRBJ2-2	CASSIGQVKHTGELFF	TGTGCCAGCAGCATCGGACAGGTTAAACACACCGGGGAGCTGTTTTTT
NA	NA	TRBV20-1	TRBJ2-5	CSARDGGSEYF	TGCAGTGCTAGAGATGGGGGGAGCGAGTACTTC
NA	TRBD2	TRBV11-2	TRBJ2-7	CASSPSPSGSSYEQYF	TGTGCCAGCAGCCCCTCCCCTAGCGGAAGCTCCTACGAGCAGTACTTC
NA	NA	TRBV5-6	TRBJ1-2	CASSFRTAFNYGYTF	TGTGCCAGCAGCTTTCGGACAGCCTTCAACTATGGCTACACCTTC
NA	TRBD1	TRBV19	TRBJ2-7	CASSRTGTGVYEQYF	TGTGCCAGTAGTAGGACCGGGACAGGGGTCTACGAGCAGTACTTC
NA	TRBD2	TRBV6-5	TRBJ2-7	CASSYGTSGRGEQYF	TGTGCCAGCAGTTATGGGACTAGCGGGAGAGGAGAGCAGTACTTC
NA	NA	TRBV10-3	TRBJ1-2	CAISEWQHYGYTF	TGTGCCATCAGTGAGTGGCAGCACTATGGCTACACCTTC
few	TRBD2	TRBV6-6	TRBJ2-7	CASSFTGTSDEQYF	TGTGCCAGCAGTTTCACCGGGACTAGTGACGAGCAGTACTTC
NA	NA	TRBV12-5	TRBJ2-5	CASAAGTQQETQYF	TGTGCTAGTGCTGCTGGGACACAACAAGAGACCCAGTACTTC
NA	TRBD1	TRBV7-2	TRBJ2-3	CASSFGGTGPDTQYF	TGTGCCAGCAGCTTTGGGGGGACAGGGCCCGATACGCAGTATTTT
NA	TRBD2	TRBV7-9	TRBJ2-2	CASSLVSGSGTGELFF	TGTGCCAGCAGCTTAGTTAGCGGGAGCGGCACCGGGGAGCTGTTTTTT
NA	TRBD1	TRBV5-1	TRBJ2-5	CASSLDRGSGETQYF	TGCGCCAGCAGCTTGGACAGGGGTAGTGGAGAGACCCAGTACTTC
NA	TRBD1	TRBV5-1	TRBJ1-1	CASGRTTGGNTEAFF	TGCGCCAGCGGCCGGACGACAGGGGGGAACACTGAAGCTTTCTTT
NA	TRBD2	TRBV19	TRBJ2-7	CASSTLAGASYEQYF	TGTGCCAGTAGCACTTTAGCGGGAGCGTCCTACGAGCAGTACTTC
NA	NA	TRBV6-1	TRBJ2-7	CASSEDPRSGEQYF	TGTGCCAGCAGTGAAGACCCTCGTTCAGGCGAGCAGTACTTC
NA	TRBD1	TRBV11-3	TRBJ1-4	CASSPGQDFNEKLFF	TGTGCCAGCAGCCCGGGACAGGATTTTAATGAAAAACTGTTTTTT
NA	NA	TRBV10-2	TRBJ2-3	CASRGSERPTDTQYF	TGCGCCAGCAGGGGTAGCGAGCGCCCCACAGATACGCAGTATTTT
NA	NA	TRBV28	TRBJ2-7	CASSHYEQYF	TGTGCCAGCAGTCACTACGAGCAGTACTTC
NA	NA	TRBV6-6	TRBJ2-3	CAGSPGTAGDTQYF	TGTGCCGGATCACCCGGGACCGCAGGAGATACGCAGTATTTT
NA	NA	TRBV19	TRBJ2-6	CASRSDGVFSGANVLTF	TGTGCCAGTAGGTCGGACGGTGTCTTCTCTGGGGCCAACGTCCTGACTTTC
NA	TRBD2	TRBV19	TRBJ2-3	CASTPRWAGGADTQYF	TGTGCCAGTACCCCCCGGTGGGCGGGAGGGGCAGATACGCAGTATTTT
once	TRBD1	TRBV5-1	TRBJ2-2	CASSLDRGDSGELFF	TGCGCCAGCAGCCTTGACAGGGGCGACTCCGGGGAGCTGTTTTTT
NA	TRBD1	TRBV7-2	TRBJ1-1	CASSLLQGSTEAFF	TGTGCCAGCAGCTTACTACAGGGGAGCACTGAAGCTTTCTTT
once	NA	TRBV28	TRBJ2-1	CASSFTTGARDEQFF	TGTGCCAGCAGTTTTACCACGGGCGCGCGGGATGAGCAGTTCTTC
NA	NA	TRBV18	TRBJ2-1	CASSPPAPGSNEQFF	TGTGCCAGCTCACCACCCGCCCCGGGGAGCAATGAGCAGTTCTTC
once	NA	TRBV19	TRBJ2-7	CASSESISSYEQYF	TGTGCCAGTAGTGAGTCAATTAGCTCCTACGAGCAGTACTTC
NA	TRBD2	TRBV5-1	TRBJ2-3	CASSTQAGAFTDTQYF	TGCGCCAGCAGCACCCAAGCGGGAGCCTTCACAGATACGCAGTATTTT
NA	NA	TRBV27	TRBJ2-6	CASSLSLDRLSSGANVLTF	TGTGCCAGCAGTTTATCCCTCGACAGGCTTAGCTCTGGGGCCAACGTCCTGACTTTC
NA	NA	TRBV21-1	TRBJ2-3	CASSKSWLAVSTDTQYF	TGTGCCAGCAGCAAAAGCTGGCTAGCGGTAAGCACAGATACGCAGTATTTT
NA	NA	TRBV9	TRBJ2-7	CASKDSSRSYEQYF	TGTGCCAGCAAAGACTCGTCTCGCTCCTACGAGCAGTACTTC
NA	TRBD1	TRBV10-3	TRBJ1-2	CAISVFEQGGVGIYGYTF	TGTGCCATCAGTGTTTTTGAACAGGGGGGAGTAGGGATCTATGGCTACACCTTC
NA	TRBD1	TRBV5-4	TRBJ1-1	CASRYDRGEAFF	TGTGCCAGCAGGTATGACAGGGGTGAAGCTTTCTTT
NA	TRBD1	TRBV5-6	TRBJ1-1	CASSRTGYTEAFF	TGTGCCAGCAGCAGGACAGGGTACACTGAAGCTTTCTTT
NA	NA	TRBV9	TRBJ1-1	CASSVMADPLNTEAFF	TGTGCCAGCAGCGTAATGGCAGACCCATTGAACACTGAAGCTTTCTTT
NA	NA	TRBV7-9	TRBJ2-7	CASSLPMRSYEQYF	TGTGCCAGCAGTCTCCCTATGCGCTCCTACGAGCAGTACTTC